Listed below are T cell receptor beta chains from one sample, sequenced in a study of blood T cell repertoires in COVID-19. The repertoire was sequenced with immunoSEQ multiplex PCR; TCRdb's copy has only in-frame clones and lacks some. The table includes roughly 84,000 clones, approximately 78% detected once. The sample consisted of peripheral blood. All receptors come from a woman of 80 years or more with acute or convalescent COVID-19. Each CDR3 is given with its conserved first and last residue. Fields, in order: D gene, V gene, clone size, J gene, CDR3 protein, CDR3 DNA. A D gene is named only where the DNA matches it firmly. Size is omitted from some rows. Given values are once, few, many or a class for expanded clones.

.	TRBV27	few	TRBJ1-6	CASSSRDGGSPLHF	TGTGCCAGCAGTTCCCGGGACGGGGGTTCACCCCTCCACTTT
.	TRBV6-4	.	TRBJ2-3	CASSARGTDTQYF	TGTGCCAGCAGTGCCCGGGGCACAGATACGCAGTATTTT
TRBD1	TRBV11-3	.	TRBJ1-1	CASSLGQGLMNTEAFF	TGTGCCAGCAGCTTAGGACAGGGGCTTATGAACACTGAAGCTTTCTTT
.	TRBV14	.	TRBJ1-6	CASSQVLDSSSYNSPLHF	TGTGCCAGCAGCCAAGTTTTGGACAGTAGCTCCTATAATTCACCCCTCCACTTT
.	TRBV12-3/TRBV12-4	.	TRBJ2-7	CASSLTRDEQYF	TGTGCCAGCAGTTTAACCCGGGATGAGCAGTACTTC
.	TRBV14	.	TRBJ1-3	CASSHGSGGNTIYF	TGTGCCAGCAGCCATGGGTCAGGTGGAAACACCATATATTTT
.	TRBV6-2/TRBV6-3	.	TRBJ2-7	CASSRDRSEQYF	TGTGCCAGCAGTCGAGACAGGAGCGAGCAGTACTTC
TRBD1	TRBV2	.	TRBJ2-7	CASRVTGYEQYF	TGTGCCAGCAGGGTGACAGGGTACGAGCAGTACTTC
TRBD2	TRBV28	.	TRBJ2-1	CASSLGGGSYNEQFF	TGTGCCAGCAGTTTAGGGGGGGGCTCCTACAATGAGCAGTTCTTC
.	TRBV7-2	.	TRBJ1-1	CASSLDRAEAFF	TGTGCCAGCAGCTTAGACAGGGCTGAAGCTTTCTTT
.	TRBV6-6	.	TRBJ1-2	CASSYSGQRVYGYTF	TGTGCCAGCAGTTACTCAGGACAAAGAGTCTATGGCTACACCTTC
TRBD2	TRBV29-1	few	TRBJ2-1	CSVGQRGAHNEQFF	TGCAGCGTTGGGCAGCGGGGGGCCCACAATGAGCAGTTCTTC
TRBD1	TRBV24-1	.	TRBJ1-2	CATSDRDRLRDGYTF	TGTGCCACCAGTGACAGGGACAGACTACGGGATGGCTACACCTTC
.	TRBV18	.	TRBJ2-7	CASSPQMGLYEQYF	TGTGCCAGCTCACCACAGATGGGGCTCTACGAGCAGTACTTC
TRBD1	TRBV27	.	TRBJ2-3	CASKLGGGTDTQYF	TGTGCCAGCAAGCTAGGGGGCGGAACAGATACGCAGTATTTT
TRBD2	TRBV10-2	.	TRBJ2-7	CASSRPQRGVREQYF	TGCGCCAGCTCCCGCCCGCAGCGGGGGGTAAGGGAGCAGTACTTC